Included here is one TCR beta chain sequence, with context. It lacks a known antigen. It has no much larger one-base neighbor in the sample; base qualities were not kept. This specimen belongs to a study of blood T cell repertoires in COVID-19 (dated by TCRdb to between 2020 and 2021). Regarding the complete study: The collaborator samples originated in the United States, Italy and Spain and spanned the acute and convalescent phases of COVID-19. The material from the prospective study consisted of cDNA or gDNA derived from T cells, B-cell-depleted T cells, or PBMCs. The samples were drawn from the first 160 participants of the ongoing ImmuneRACE study and from 950 to 1,500 subjects provided by 6 global collaborators. The repertoires were released in a freely available public database intended as a resource for research on the immune response to SARS-CoV-2. Nearly every sample came with metadata listing a de-identified subject ID, COVID-19 status, age in years and sex. The dataset comprised deeply sampled blood TCRbeta repertoires from subjects exposed to, actively infected with, or recovered from COVID-19. Where HLA class I and class II types were available, the types were taken from metadata supplied by the sample provider, not from assay-based typing.

V ends up 0 bases short and J 6 bases short, with an unmatched junction base count of 3. The CDR3 starts with the cysteine, ends with the phenylalanine, and has 15 residues. Of the read, only the CDR3 DNA is kept; its 45 bases are in frame from base 1. CDR1 MNHNS and CDR2 SASEGT were looked up in the germline V gene. Collaborating institutions collected whole blood in K2EDTA tubes following their own protocols. Collaborator samples were shipped for TCRbeta analysis as frozen whole blood, isolated PBMCs, or DNA extracted from either sample type. TCRbeta CDR3 regions were amplified from genomic DNA using the immunoSEQ Assay, a bias-controlled multiplex PCR. Per the authors' processing: The number of nucleated cells in each sample was estimated by amplification of reference gene primers within the assay. To quantify the absolute abundance of each unique TCRbeta CDR3 rearrangement, sequence reads were collapsed and filtered. Productive Simpson clonality was computed per sample as the square root of Simpson's diversity index over productive rearrangements. TCRdb took this table from immuneACCESS and kept in-frame rearrangements with V and J called. Such tables lack part of the clones; where checked against another copy, unresolved V genes explain under half of the gap, and the rest is unexplained. V, J and clone size reflect that table, while D and trimming were determined from the DNA. A total of about 170,000 clones appear in this sample, approximately 87% of them only once. In total, the top ten clones hold approximately 4% of the sample.

Beyond this particular receptor, the publication reports: Clinical and demographic metadata were provided uncurated, with the amount varying by source and participant.

Sequencing used peripheral blood. This TCR was recovered from a man between 18 and 29 years old with active or convalescent COVID-19. The V and J segments used are TRBV6-1 and TRBJ1-1; 11 central nucleotides agree with TRBD1. The CDR3 corresponds to CASSEAEGQGAEAFF. The DNA reads TGTGCCAGCAGTGAAGCAGAGGGACAGGGGGCTGAAGCTTTCTTT.